This entry concerns a single T cell receptor beta chain. The antigen is undetermined. Authors of the study amplified TCR beta CDR3 regions from RNA transcripts. First-round RT-PCR targeting the TCR CDR3 was performed with the HTBI primer set. TCRdb recomputed calls from the multiplex PCR reads with MiXCR, one row per CDR3 protein. The profile covers around 490,000 distinct CDR3 sequences, with around 20% appearing a single time and over 45% taken by the ten largest. V was pared by 1 base and J by 7 bases, with 14 bases between. CDR3 length: 15 residues. Germline V gene sequence: CDR1 MNHNS, CDR2 SASEGT. Subjects with ophthalmopathy showed a Clinical Activity Score no lower than 3, a NOSPECS grade no lower than 4, and a duration shorter than 3 months. This sample is part of a study of T cells in Graves' hyperthyroidism and ophthalmopathy. Study as a whole: Peripheral blood sampling occurred at initial diagnosis, before any treatment. Study outcomes and limitations: Ophthalmopathy and stable hyperthyroidism were told apart by a 13 V-J model. Prediction of ophthalmopathy progression came a median 6.5 months pre-onset.

Sequenced: blood. The chain recombines TRBV6-1 with TRBJ1-5; the D gene is possibly TRBD1 (5 bases). The source is a man aged 35 to 55 with Graves' ophthalmopathy. DNA of the CDR3: TGTGCCAGCAGTGAAGGCGCCAGGGAGTCCCAGCCCCAGCATTTT. It is translated as CASSEGARESQPQHF.